This T cell receptor (beta chain) came from a study of T cell responses to AZD1222 COVID-19 vaccine listed by TCRdb under 2021. With respect to the entire study: TCR sequencing covered some 240 trial participants: some 210 given two doses of AZD1222 and approximately 26 given two doses of MenACWY control vaccine. Trial participants were enrolled by age into subgroups of 18-55, 56-69 and 70-plus years, and about 150, 27 and 61 TCR-sequenced participants, respectively, were included in these subgroups.

Unmatched junction bases come to 6, with V trimmed by 0 bases and J by 6 bases. Taken from cysteine to phenylalanine, the CDR3 has 15 residues. Just CDR3 DNA is preserved here, 45 bases in frame from base 1. CDR1 SGDLS and CDR2 YYNGEE were looked up in the germline V gene. A word on this clone: Its recognized antigen is unknown. Within one base of it there is no much larger clone, and no base qualities were kept.

The paper as a whole reports these results and caveats: Reportedly, almost half of the unique spike-specific TCRs recognized epitopes lying outside the regions that are mutated in the B.1.351 and B.1.1.7 variants. Because no day 14 peak-response samples were available, repertoires were characterized only after the peak T cell response. The whole spike protein was spanned by vaccine-associated CD4 TCRs, and dominant responses were seen in regions 160-218 and 743-854. Participants were mostly white British and included more females than males, and it was suggested by the authors that clonal diversity may have been underestimated. Spike-specific TCR breadth and depth rose significantly after two AZD1222 doses compared with day 0 and with MenACWY recipients. In the small 56-69-year group, the increase in depth fell short of significance, most likely because of low power. Only five to seven AZD1222 recipients were SARS-CoV-2 seropositive at baseline, limiting conclusions about previously exposed vaccinees.

The time point label on this specimen signifies: about 28 days (+/-7) after the second vaccine dose. AZD1222 recipients whose second dose came at about 4 weeks and those whose second dose came at about 12 weeks were combined into one group, since spike-specific TCR depth and breadth did not differ between the two schedules. Samples from vaccinated people were obtained from the UK trials COV001 and COV002, which included a single-blind randomized controlled phase 2/3 trial of AZD1222 (ChAdOx1 nCoV-19) in healthy adults. For TCRbeta chain sequencing, PBMC samples from trial participants were taken at day 0 and at day 28 after the second dose. The CDR3 regions of human TCRbeta chains were analyzed by immunosequencing. In the original analysis: TCRs in the repertoires were compared against a reference library of SARS-CoV-2-specific TCRs that had been generated with the MIRA antigen-specificity platform. Breadth was defined as the fraction of unique TCRs that were SARS-CoV-2-associated. Depth was defined as the fraction of total T cells that were SARS-CoV-2-associated. Each spike-specific TCR was assigned to its reactive spike region and to a CD4 or CD8 class using the MIRA data. Log10-transformed breadth and depth values were compared by one-way ANOVA with Sidak's multiple comparisons tests. Held by TCRdb, this immuneACCESS table contains in-frame sequences only and omits some clones. Under half of the omission traces to an unresolved V gene where checked; the cause of the rest is unknown. The DNA gave D and trimming, while V, J and clone size come from that table. A total of about 120,000 clones appear in this sample, about 93% of them only once. Approximately 5.1% of the sample rests with the top ten.

This receptor was taken from an adult who received the AZD1222 COVID-19 vaccine. The sample in question was peripheral blood, obtained 28 days after the second AZD1222 dose. This chain is built from TRBV9 and TRBJ2-1, with TRBD2 identical over 7 junction bases. DNA sequence: TGTGCCAGCAGCGTAGGGGCGGGAGAGAGCAATGAGCAGTTCTTC. Its protein product is CASSVGAGESNEQFF.